These T cell receptor beta chains were read from a single sample in a study of blood T cell repertoires in COVID-19. Data came from immunoSEQ multiplex PCR; TCRdb stores just in-frame clones and leaves some out. The sample includes approximately 500,000 clones, about 89% of them seen just once. Sequenced sample: peripheral blood. The receptor set was obtained from a woman between 50 and 59 years old with COVID-19, enrolled during active disease. CDR3s include the opening cysteine and the closing phenylalanine or tryptophan. D genes are given only for firm matches. Size is stated for part of the rows, as once, few or many counts, or as a class when the clone is expanded.

clone size | D gene | J gene | V gene | CDR3 DNA | CDR3 protein
. | TRBD1 | TRBJ1-3 | TRBV3-1/TRBV3-2 | TGTGCCAGCAGTCCAACCGGGACAGGGGTTGGAAACACCATATATTTT | CASSPTGTGVGNTIYF
. | . | TRBJ1-3 | TRBV23-1 | TGCGCCAGCAGCGGGAGATCTGGAAACACCATATATTTT | CASSGRSGNTIYF
. | TRBD1 | TRBJ2-7 | TRBV2 | TGTGCCAGCGACCCTCGCCCAGGGGGCGTTTACGAGCAGTACTTC | CASDPRPGGVYEQYF
. | TRBD1 | TRBJ1-6 | TRBV2 | TGTGCCAGCAGGGGACAGGGGAACGCGTCACCCCTCCACTTT | CASRGQGNASPLHF
. | . | TRBJ1-1 | TRBV11-1 | TGTGCCAGCAGCCTCGAATTTCGGGGAACTGAAGCTTTCTTT | CASSLEFRGTEAFF
once | . | TRBJ2-7 | TRBV2 | TGTGCCAGCAGGGACGGGACATTAATCTACGAGCAGTACTTC | CASRDGTLIYEQYF
. | TRBD1 | TRBJ2-5 | TRBV29-1 | TGCAGCGTTGAACCGTCAGGGGGTAGGGAGACCCAGTACTTC | CSVEPSGGRETQYF
once | TRBD2 | TRBJ2-7 | TRBV9 | TGTGCCAGCAGCTCAGGGTCGGGCGGGGGAGCGACCTACGAGCAGTACTTC | CASSSGSGGGATYEQYF
. | . | TRBJ2-3 | TRBV5-6 | TGTGCCAGCAGCTACCCTTCAGGGGAGATGTATACGCAGTATTTT | CASSYPSGEMYTQYF
. | TRBD2 | TRBJ2-5 | TRBV5-5 | TGTGCCAGCAGCGTGGGACTAGCGGACCAAGAGACCCAGTACTTC | CASSVGLADQETQYF